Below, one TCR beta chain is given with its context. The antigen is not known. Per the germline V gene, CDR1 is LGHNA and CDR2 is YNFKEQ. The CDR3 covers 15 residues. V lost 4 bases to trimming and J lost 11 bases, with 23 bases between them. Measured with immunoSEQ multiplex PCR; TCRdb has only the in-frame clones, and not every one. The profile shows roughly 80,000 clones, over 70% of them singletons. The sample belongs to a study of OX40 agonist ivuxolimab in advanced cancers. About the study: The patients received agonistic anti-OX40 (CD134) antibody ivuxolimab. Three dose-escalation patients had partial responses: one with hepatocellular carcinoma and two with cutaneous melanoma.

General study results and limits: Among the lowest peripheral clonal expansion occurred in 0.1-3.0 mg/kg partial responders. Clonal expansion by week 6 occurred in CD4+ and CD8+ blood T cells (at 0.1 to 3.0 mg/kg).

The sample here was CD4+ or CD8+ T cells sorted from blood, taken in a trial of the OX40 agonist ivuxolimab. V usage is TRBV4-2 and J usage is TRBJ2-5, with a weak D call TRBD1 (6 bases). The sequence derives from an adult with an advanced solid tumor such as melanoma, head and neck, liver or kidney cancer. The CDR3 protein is CASSPRTGPSYQQYF. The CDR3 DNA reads TGTGCCAGCAGCCCAAGAACAGGGCCCTCCTACCAGCAGTACTTC.